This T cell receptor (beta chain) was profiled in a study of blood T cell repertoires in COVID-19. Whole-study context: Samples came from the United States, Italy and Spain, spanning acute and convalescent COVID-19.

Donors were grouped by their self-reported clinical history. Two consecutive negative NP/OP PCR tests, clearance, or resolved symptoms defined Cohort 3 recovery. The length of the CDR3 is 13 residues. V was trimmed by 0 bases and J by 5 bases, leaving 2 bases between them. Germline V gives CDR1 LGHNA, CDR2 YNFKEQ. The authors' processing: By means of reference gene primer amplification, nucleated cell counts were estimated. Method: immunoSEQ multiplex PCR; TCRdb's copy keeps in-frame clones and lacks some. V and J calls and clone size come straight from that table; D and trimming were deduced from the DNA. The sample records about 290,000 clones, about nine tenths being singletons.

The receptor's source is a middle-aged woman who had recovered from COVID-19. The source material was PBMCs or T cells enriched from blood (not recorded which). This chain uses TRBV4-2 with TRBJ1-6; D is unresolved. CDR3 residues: CASSQDNNSPLHF. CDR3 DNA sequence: TGTGCCAGCAGCCAAGATAATAATTCACCCCTCCACTTT.